The 30 T cell receptor beta chains given below trace back to one sample, sequenced in a study of CD8 T cells in ankylosing spondylitis. TCRdb reprocessed the 5' RACE reads with MiXCR, giving one entry per CDR3 protein. The sample records a few hundred thousand distinct CDR3 sequences, under 14% being singletons. Specimen: blood, either unsorted or a sorted T cell fraction (not recorded which). These receptors originate from a female donor with ankylosing spondylitis or in good health (not recorded which).

The V gene is TRBV12-3 or TRBV12-4, the J gene TRBJ2-1; D is ambiguous. The length of the CDR3 is 12 residues. V shed 5 bases and J shed 6 bases, with 8 bases lying between them. The CDR3 DNA reads TGTGCCAGCAGTCGTAGTGTCAATGAGCAGTTCTTC. Translated, it gives CASSRSVNEQFF.

The V gene is TRBV24-1, the J gene TRBJ2-1; 11 positions match TRBD2. V was clipped by 0 bases and J by 5 bases; unmatched bases: 2. The CDR3 is made up of 16 amino acids. CDR1 KGHDR and CDR2 SFDVKD come from the germline V gene. The CDR3 reads CATSDLTSGSHNEQFF. The CDR3 bases are TGTGCCACCAGTGATTTGACTAGCGGGAGCCACAATGAGCAGTTCTTC.

There are many counts of this clonotype. This rearrangement joins TRBV5-1 to TRBJ1-1; D remains unclear. Germline assignment: CDR1 SGHRS and CDR2 YFSETQ. The CDR3 contains 13 residues. The V gene lost 3 bases and the J gene lost 1 base, with 7 bases spanning the gap. The CDR3 spells CASSSDGNTEAFF. In nucleotides, the CDR3 is TGCGCCAGCAGCTCCGACGGGAACACTGAAGCTTTCTTT.

This clonotype was found many times. The V and J genes are TRBV6-1 and TRBJ2-2; D is tentatively TRBD1 or TRBD2 (5 bases each). The V and J ends lost 6 bases and 6 bases respectively, with 14 bases between them. The CDR3 sequence is 14 residues long. The germline V gene encodes CDR1 MNHNS and CDR2 SASEGT. CDR3 nucleotides: TGTGCCAGCAGACCATCGACGGGACCCGGGGAGCTGTTTTTT. This encodes CASRPSTGPGELFF.

This clonotype was seen many times. The chain links TRBV4-2 to TRBJ2-4; a weak D match, TRBD2 (5 bases). V was shortened by 0 bases and J by 0 bases, with 12 bases between the two germline ends. The CDR3 contains 17 residues. CDR1 LGHNA and CDR2 YNFKEQ come from the germline V gene. The CDR3 reads CASSQERVSVAKNIQYF. As DNA, the CDR3 is TGTGCCAGCAGCCAAGAGAGGGTTTCGGTAGCCAAAAACATTCAGTACTTC.

The chain recombines TRBV11-2 with TRBJ2-5; D might be TRBD1 (6 bases). Germline V gene sequence: CDR1 SGHAT, CDR2 FQNNGV. The V and J ends lost 6 bases and 4 bases respectively, with 9 bases between them. The CDR3 totals 12 residues. CDR3 sequence: CASRSGAETQYF. CDR3 coding DNA: TGTGCCAGCAGATCAGGGGCAGAGACCCAGTACTTC.

This clonotype was seen at least ten times. The chain uses TRBV5-1 and TRBJ1-5; TRBD1 matches at 8 bases. The CDR3 is made up of 15 amino acids. J lost 2 bases, V lost 3 bases, and 4 bases had no gene match. Germline CDR1 and CDR2: SGHRS and YFSETQ. The CDR3 DNA reads TGCGCCAGCAGCTGGGGGGGACAGGGCAATCAGCCCCAGCATTTT. Translation: CASSWGGQGNQPQHF.

This clonotype was seen repeatedly, ten times or more. This chain joins TRBV20-1 and TRBJ1-5, with D tentatively TRBD1 (5 bases). Germline CDR1 is DFQATT and CDR2 is SNEGSKA (reference sequence). The CDR3 totals 15 residues. The ends were cut back, 3 bases at V and 5 bases at J, with 17 bases in the middle. The CDR3 here is CSASWTRGVHQPQHF. The CDR3 DNA sequence: TGCAGTGCTAGCTGGACCCGGGGGGTACATCAGCCCCAGCATTTT.

This clonotype was counted many times. This chain joins TRBV20-1 and TRBJ2-5; D remains ambiguous. Trimming removed 7 bases from V and 3 bases from J, with 9 bases in between. The CDR3 spans 11 residues. The germline gives CDR1 DFQATT, CDR2 SNEGSKA (reference sequence). CDR3 region: CSGVGEETQYF. The CDR3 DNA follows: TGCAGTGGAGTAGGAGAAGAGACCCAGTACTTC.

Ten or more counts support this clonotype. The chain carries TRBV7-2 and TRBJ2-7; D not certain. V lost 1 base and J lost 4, with 11 bases in between. This CDR3 has 14 amino acids. Germline V gives CDR1 SGHTA, CDR2 FQGNSA. The CDR3 DNA reads TGTGCCAGCAGCTTAGTCCAGGCTGGGTACGAGCAGTACTTC. This encodes CASSLVQAGYEQYF.

This clonotype was counted at least ten times. The J gene is TRBJ2-7, the V gene TRBV6-2 or TRBV6-3; 14 bases are shared with TRBD2. V gave up 7 bases and J gave up 1 base; unmatched junction bases: 6. The length of the CDR3 is 16 residues. The germline V gene encodes CDR1 MNHEY and CDR2 SVGEGT. The CDR3, as DNA: TGTGCCAGCACCATGGGACTAGCGGGAGTTTCCTACGAGCAGTACTTC. Translating it yields CASTMGLAGVSYEQYF.

This clonotype was recorded many times. The chain links TRBV11-1 to TRBJ2-1; 10 bases fit TRBD2. Germline CDR1 SGHAT, CDR2 FQDESV (reference sequence). Trimming at V came to 0 bases and at J to 8 bases, leaving 13 bases not matched to a gene. The CDR3 spans 18 residues. The CDR3 loop is CASSLAPRERGGLYEQFF. CDR3 DNA sequence: TGTGCCAGCAGCTTAGCACCACGCGAGCGGGGGGGCCTATATGAGCAGTTCTTC.

The chain is built from TRBV20-1 and TRBJ1-4; D not resolved. V gave up 4 bases and J gave up 8 bases, with 17 bases separating them. Germline CDR1 and CDR2: DFQATT and SNEGSKA (reference sequence). CDR3 length equals 14 residues. The CDR3 DNA reads as TGCAGTGCTACTCCTTCCGGGAACGGGGAAAAACTGTTTTTT. It encodes CSATPSGNGEKLFF.

This clonotype was seen more than once but under ten times. The chain recombines TRBV5-5 with TRBJ2-7, with unresolved D. Per germline, CDR1 SGHKS and CDR2 YYEKEE (reference sequence). The CDR3 length is 14 residues. V gave up 1 base and J gave up 0 bases, with 8 bases separating them. CDR3 amino acids: CASSLTGDSYEQYF. The CDR3 DNA sequence: TGTGCCAGCAGCTTGACCGGAGACTCCTACGAGCAGTACTTC.

This clonotype has more than one count but fewer than ten. The chain joins TRBV9 to TRBJ2-1; D unresolved. V gave up 0 bases and J gave up 9 bases, with 10 bases separating them. The CDR3 sequence is 13 residues long. CDR1 and CDR2 from the germline V gene are SGDLS and YYNGEE. CDR3: CASSVAPLGEQFF. For the CDR3, the DNA is TGTGCCAGCAGCGTAGCCCCTCTGGGTGAGCAGTTCTTC.

This clonotype was counted ten times or more. This chain uses TRBV5-1 with TRBJ2-7; 8 positions agree with TRBD1. The CDR3 sequence is 14 residues long. Trimming removed 4 bases from V and 6 bases from J; junction bases left unmatched: 9. Germline V lookup: CDR1 SGHRS, CDR2 YFSETQ. The CDR3 DNA reads TGCGCCAGCAGCGTGGGAGGACAGGGAACCGAGCAGTACTTC. Its protein product is CASSVGGQGTEQYF.

This clonotype appeared a few times. The V call is TRBV20-1, the J call TRBJ2-5; D is perhaps TRBD2 (6 bases). Germline CDR1 is DFQATT and CDR2 is SNEGSKA (reference sequence). Trimming pared 5 bases from V and 5 bases from J, leaving 12 bases between. The CDR3 has 12 residues. The CDR3 DNA sequence: TGCAGTGCTGGGGGACTTCTCGAGACCCAGTACTTC. Translated: CSAGGLLETQYF.

This clonotype was observed at least ten times. The chain employs TRBV7-9 and TRBJ2-1; D unresolved. The V end was cut by 1 base, the J end by 4 bases, with 11 bases between. The CDR3 has 15 amino acids. Per germline, CDR1 SEHNR and CDR2 FQNEAQ (reference sequence). CDR3 DNA: TGTGCCAGCAGCTTAGTCCCAACTGAATACAATGAGCAGTTCTTC. Protein: CASSLVPTEYNEQFF.

This clonotype has at least ten counts. This chain uses TRBV18 with TRBJ2-1; 7 bases line up with TRBD1. V trimming: 1 base; J trimming: 10 bases; junction bases outside the gene matches: 4. CDR1 and CDR2 (germline): KGHSH, LQKENI. The CDR3 contains 13 residues. The CDR3: CASSPQQGWEQFF. The CDR3 DNA reads as TGTGCCAGCTCACCACAACAGGGGTGGGAGCAGTTCTTC. Variable domain in full (rest from reference TRBV18 and TRBJ2-1): NAGVMQNPRHLVRRRGQEARLRCSPMKGHSHVYWYRQLPEEGLKFMVYLQKENIIDESGMPKERFSAEFPKEGPSILRIQQVVRGDSAAYFCASSPQQGWEQFFGPGTRLTVL.

This clonotype turned up a few times. The chain combines TRBV27 with TRBJ2-1; TRBD1 might be the D (5 bases). The ends were cut back, 2 bases at V and 2 bases at J, with 10 bases in the middle. The CDR3 contains 15 residues. CDR1 MNHEY and CDR2 SMNVEV come from the germline V gene (reference sequence). This CDR3 reads CASSLRGTAYNEQFF. As DNA, the CDR3 is TGTGCCAGCAGTTTAAGGGGAACCGCCTACAATGAGCAGTTCTTC.

With regard to this clonotype: A much more abundant neighbour one base away suggests this may be a read error. The J gene is TRBJ2-5, the V gene TRBV12-3 or TRBV12-4; 7 nucleotides align to TRBD1. The V and J ends lost 5 bases and 1 base, in that order; junction bases with no gene match: 10. This CDR3 is built from 16 residues. The CDR3 here is CASSPGPGQVQETQYF. The CDR3 region has the DNA TGTGCCAGCAGTCCCGGACCTGGACAGGTCCAAGAGACCCAGTACTTC.

This clonotype was observed a handful of times. V is TRBV6-5 and J is TRBJ1-1; tentatively, D is TRBD1 (5 bases). CDR3 length equals 14 residues. Germline CDR1 reads MNHEY; CDR2 reads SVGAGI. V was pared by 2 bases and J by 4 bases, with 11 bases between. CDR3 sequence reads: CASSYPGGGTEAFF. The CDR3 coding sequence is TGTGCCAGCAGTTACCCTGGGGGGGGCACTGAAGCTTTCTTT.

This clonotype was picked up a small number of times. The chain couples TRBV15 to TRBJ1-2; perhaps TRBD1 as D (5 bases). V gave up 0 bases and J gave up 7 bases, with 9 bases separating them. Germline CDR1 LNHNV, CDR2 YYDKDF (reference sequence). This CDR3 spans 13 amino acids. Here the CDR3 DNA reads TGTGCCACCAGCAGAGAGGGACGCCTTGGCTACACCTTC. This sequence encodes CATSREGRLGYTF.

This clonotype was picked up many times. V and J are TRBV20-1 and TRBJ1-2, with D maybe TRBD1 (5 bases). Trimming stripped 3 bases from V and 2 bases from J, with 22 bases between. This CDR3 contains 17 residues. Germline V gives CDR1 DFQATT, CDR2 SNEGSKA (reference sequence). The CDR3 DNA sequence: TGCAGTGCTAGTGGACAAACCAACGACGAGAAGAACTATGGCTACACCTTC. Protein product: CSASGQTNDEKNYGYTF.

V is TRBV6-1 and J is TRBJ1-2; D perhaps matches TRBD1 (5 bases). Trimming left V 3 bases short and J 4 bases short, with 12 bases between. The length of the CDR3 is 14 residues. The germline CDR1 and CDR2 sequences are MNHNS and SASEGT. CDR3 loop: CASSEAGGGYGYTF. CDR3 DNA sequence: TGTGCCAGCAGTGAGGCGGGGGGAGGCTATGGCTACACCTTC.

This clonotype occurred many times. This chain joins TRBV20-1 and TRBJ2-7, with D perhaps TRBD1 (6 bases). Germline V lookup: CDR1 DFQATT, CDR2 SNEGSKA (reference sequence). V shed 6 bases and J shed 0 bases, with 18 bases lying between them. The CDR3 consists of 15 residues. CDR3 nucleotides: TGCAGTGCCCGTACAGGGACGTTGAGCTCCTACGAGCAGTACTTC. Protein sequence: CSARTGTLSSYEQYF.

A note on this clonotype: A much larger clone is a single base away; this may be a read error. The chain is built from TRBV20-1 and TRBJ2-1, with 11 bases matching TRBD2. The CDR3 consists of 16 residues. Unmatched junction bases numbered 7, after V lost 6 bases and J lost 0 bases. Germline lookup yields CDR1 DFQATT and CDR2 SNEGSKA (reference sequence). The CDR3 loop is CSAQTSGVSSYNEQFF. The CDR3 DNA reads TGCAGTGCCCAGACTAGCGGGGTAAGCTCCTACAATGAGCAGTTCTTC.

There are many counts of this clonotype. The genes are TRBV20-1 and TRBJ2-3, with D possibly being TRBD1 or TRBD2 (5 bases each). The V gene lost 0 bases and the J gene lost 5 bases, with 12 bases spanning the gap. The CDR3 is made up of 14 amino acids. Germline assignment: CDR1 DFQATT and CDR2 SNEGSKA (reference sequence). CDR3 in amino acids: CSARDLRGIDTQYF. DNA of the CDR3: TGCAGTGCTAGAGATCTGAGGGGAATAGATACGCAGTATTTT.

This clonotype showed up many times. The J gene is TRBJ1-5, the V gene TRBV21-1; the table's D gene call, TRBD1, was not cross checked with the DNA. TRBV21-1 has pseudogene status. This CDR3 is built from 17 residues. CDR3 nucleotides: TGTGCCAGCAGCCCACACTTTAGGGACAGGGCGGATCAGCCCCAGCATTTT. Protein: CASSPHFRDRADQPQHF.

Many counts were recorded for this clonotype. The V and J genes are TRBV12-3 or TRBV12-4 and TRBJ1-1; 7 bases line up with TRBD1. The CDR3 has 15 amino acids. The trim removed 5 bases at V and 3 bases at J, leaving 9 bases unmatched. CDR3 DNA: TGTGCCAGCAGTCTACAGGGGTCTTTGTACACTGAAGCTTTCTTT. Encoded protein: CASSLQGSLYTEAFF.